A selection of T cell receptor beta chains follows, all from one sample in a study of read filtering for tumor transcriptome and immune sequencing. From the reads, TCRdb called clonotypes with MiXCR, one entry per CDR3 protein. The table has around 65,000 distinct CDR3 sequences, roughly 19% seen once; the top ten hold about a tenth. The sample was a population of CD138-negative cells sorted from bone marrow. The receptors were gathered from a donor at least 40 years old with multiple myeloma. Each CDR3 is given with its conserved first and last residue. A D gene is named only where the DNA matches it firmly. Size is stated for part of the rows, as once, few or many counts, or as a class when the clone is expanded.

CDR3 DNA | CDR3 protein | CDR3 length | clone size | D gene | J gene | V gene
TGTGCCAGCAGCCAACTTCCGGGACTAAGCATCACAGATACGCAGTATTTT | CASSQLPGLSITDTQYF | 17 | many | TRBD2 | TRBJ2-3 | TRBV3-1
TGCGCCAGCAGCTTGGCGTTGGTCCGGAACGAGCAGTACTTC | CASSLALVRNEQYF | 14 | many | NA | TRBJ2-7 | TRBV5-1
TGTGCCAGCAGCTCCCACCAGAACACTGAAGCTTTCTTT | CASSSHQNTEAFF | 13 | NA | NA | TRBJ1-1 | TRBV7-3
TGTGCCAGCAGCGCTAGCGGGAGGGCCTTGCACGCCGGGGAGCTGTTTTTT | CASSASGRALHAGELFF | 17 | NA | TRBD2 | TRBJ2-2 | TRBV9
TGTGCCAGCAGCTTAGGGACTAGCGGCACCGGGGAGCTGTTTTTT | CASSLGTSGTGELFF | 15 | many | TRBD2 | TRBJ2-2 | TRBV11-2
TGTGCCAGCCGGGTTCCGCCGTGGAGGGATAAGGCTGGGGCCAACGTCCTGACTTTC | CASRVPPWRDKAGANVLTF | 19 | many | NA | TRBJ2-6 | TRBV2
TGTGCCAGCAGTGGGGCCGGGACACCGAACACTGAAGCTTTCTTT | CASSGAGTPNTEAFF | 15 | many | NA | TRBJ1-1 | TRBV6-2/TRBV6-3
TGCGCCAGCAGCCCCCTTGTGGGTCAGGGTAACTATGGCTACACCTTC | CASSPLVGQGNYGYTF | 16 | many | NA | TRBJ1-2 | TRBV4-1
TGCGCCAGCAGCTTGTTGGGGACGGGACTACTCTTAGGAGAGGAGCAGTACTTC | CASSLLGTGLLLGEEQYF | 18 | NA | TRBD2 | TRBJ2-7 | TRBV5-1
TGTGCCACCAGTGAGTACAATGAGCAGTTCTTC | CATSEYNEQFF | 11 | once | NA | TRBJ2-1 | TRBV24-1
TGTGCCAGCAGCTTCCTAGCGGGGGGGTACCAAGAGACCCAGTACTTC | CASSFLAGGYQETQYF | 16 | many | TRBD2 | TRBJ2-5 | TRBV7-6
TGTGCCAGCAGCTTCCCAGGACAACAAGAGACCCAGTACTTC | CASSFPGQQETQYF | 14 | many | NA | TRBJ2-5 | TRBV5-6
TGTGCAACGGAACAGGTCCAAATCGCTGAAGCTTTCTTT | CATEQVQIAEAFF | 13 | many | NA | TRBJ1-1 | TRBV30
TGTGCCAGCAGCCAAGGGTCCAAGTACACGCAGTATTTT | CASSQGSKYTQYF | 13 | many | NA | TRBJ2-3 | TRBV14
TGCGCCAGCAGCCCCTCCGGGGACACCGGGGAGCTGTTTTTT | CASSPSGDTGELFF | 14 | few | NA | TRBJ2-2 | TRBV5-1
TGCGCCAGCAGCCAAACCCTAGGAGCGTCGGGAGATACGCAGTATTTT | CASSQTLGASGDTQYF | 16 | many | NA | TRBJ2-3 | TRBV4-1
TGTGCCAGCAGCCATGGAAGTACAGATACGCAGTATTTT | CASSHGSTDTQYF | 13 | many | NA | TRBJ2-3 | TRBV3-1
TGCGCCAGCAGCCAAGAGCAGGGGGCAGAGGGGGGCACTGAAGCTTTCTTT | CASSQEQGAEGGTEAFF | 17 | NA | TRBD1 | TRBJ1-1 | TRBV4-1
TGTGCCAGCTCAATCATAGACACCGGGGAGCTGTTTTTT | CASSIIDTGELFF | 13 | many | NA | TRBJ2-2 | TRBV18
TGCAGTGCTAGTCTGGCGGGAGTGGGGTCCGGGGAGCTGTTTTTT | CSASLAGVGSGELFF | 15 | many | TRBD2 | TRBJ2-2 | TRBV20-1
TGTGCCAGCAGCTCTTCGACAGGGAAGGAGACCCAGTACTTC | CASSSSTGKETQYF | 14 | many | TRBD1 | TRBJ2-5 | TRBV7-9
TGTGTCAGCAGCCAGACCCGGACTTTCACCGGGGAGCTGTTTTTT | CVSSQTRTFTGELFF | 15 | NA | NA | TRBJ2-2 | TRBV3-1
TGCAGTGCTTACCAGACTAGCGGCCACCTCGGGGCCCAGTACTTC | CSAYQTSGHLGAQYF | 15 | many | TRBD2 | TRBJ2-5 | TRBV20-1
TGTGCCAGCAGTTTTCGAGGGATCGCCTACGAGCAGTACTTC | CASSFRGIAYEQYF | 14 | NA | NA | TRBJ2-7 | TRBV28
TGTGCCAGCAGCGCCACCTTGACTAGCGGGCAAGAGACCCAGTACTTC | CASSATLTSGQETQYF | 16 | many | TRBD2 | TRBJ2-5 | TRBV9
TGTGCCATCAGTGATGCTAGCGGGTCTGCCTACGAGCAGTACTTC | CAISDASGSAYEQYF | 15 | many | TRBD2 | TRBJ2-7 | TRBV10-3
TGTGCCAGCAGGCAAACTCGAGGAGGAAGGCAGTTCTTC | CASRQTRGGRQFF | 13 | many | NA | TRBJ2-1 | TRBV12-3/TRBV12-4
TGTGCCAGCAGTTATAGCGGGAGGGCCTCCGATGAGCAGTTCTTC | CASSYSGRASDEQFF | 15 | many | TRBD2 | TRBJ2-1 | TRBV5-4
TGTGCCAGCCGAGAGGGAGGACTTGCTAACACCGGGGAGCTGTTTTTT | CASREGGLANTGELFF | 16 | few | NA | TRBJ2-2 | TRBV28
TGTGCCAGCAGCTTCGGACTAGCGGGGGAGGATTGGTTCTTC | CASSFGLAGEDWFF | 14 | many | TRBD2 | TRBJ2-1 | TRBV7-6
TGCAGTGCTAGAGACATAACTAGCGGCTCCTACAATGAGCAGTTCTTC | CSARDITSGSYNEQFF | 16 | many | TRBD2 | TRBJ2-1 | TRBV20-1
TGTGCCAGCAGCGCTCCCACAGATACGCAGTATTTT | CASSAPTDTQYF | 12 | NA | NA | TRBJ2-3 | TRBV9
TGTGCCAGCAGGTCGGGCACTGAAGCTTTCTTT | CASRSGTEAFF | 11 | many | NA | TRBJ1-1 | TRBV5-4
TGTGCCAGCAGCAAAGGACAGCGCGAAGCTTTCTTT | CASSKGQREAFF | 12 | NA | NA | TRBJ1-1 | TRBV7-9
TGCGCCAGCAGTCAAAGGGACAGAATCTACGAGCAGTACTTC | CASSQRDRIYEQYF | 14 | many | TRBD1 | TRBJ2-7 | TRBV23-1
TGCAGTGCTAGGGGTTTAGCGGGGGGATTCACAGATACGCAGTATTTT | CSARGLAGGFTDTQYF | 16 | NA | TRBD2 | TRBJ2-3 | TRBV20-1
TGCAGCGTTTTCCCGGCCCCGGGCTCCTACAATGAGCAGTTCTTC | CSVFPAPGSYNEQFF | 15 | many | NA | TRBJ2-1 | TRBV29-1
TGCAGTGCTACACTAGCGGGAATTAGGGATGAGCAGTTCTTC | CSATLAGIRDEQFF | 14 | many | TRBD2 | TRBJ2-1 | TRBV20-1
TGTGCCAGCAGCTGGACTAGCGGGGGCACCGATACGCAGTATTTT | CASSWTSGGTDTQYF | 15 | many | TRBD2 | TRBJ2-3 | TRBV11-1
TGCAGTGCTAGAGATCCCAGCGACAGGGCCGGTGAGCAGTTCTTC | CSARDPSDRAGEQFF | 15 | few | TRBD1 | TRBJ2-1 | TRBV20-1
TGTGCCAGCAGTCCCGGTGGATGGGCGGGAAGCGAGAATGAGCAGTTCTTC | CASSPGGWAGSENEQFF | 17 | medium-sized | NA | TRBJ2-1 | TRBV7-9
TGCGCCAGCAGACGGACAGGGGATTTCCAAGAGACCCAGTACTTC | CASRRTGDFQETQYF | 15 | many | TRBD1 | TRBJ2-5 | TRBV5-1
TGCGCCAGCAGCTTGATGCCGGGACAGGACTACGAGCAGTACTTC | CASSLMPGQDYEQYF | 15 | NA | TRBD1 | TRBJ2-7 | TRBV5-1
TGTGCCAGCAGTTTACCCCCTGGAGATACGCAGTATTTT | CASSLPPGDTQYF | 13 | many | NA | TRBJ2-3 | TRBV12-3/TRBV12-4
TGTGCCAGCAGTGAAGGGCGCCGGGTGGGGGCCCTAAACACCGGGGAGCTGTTTTTT | CASSEGRRVGALNTGELFF | 19 | many | NA | TRBJ2-2 | TRBV2
TGTGCCAGCACCTCAATGACAGGGGTCGGCGAGACCCAGTACTTC | CASTSMTGVGETQYF | 15 | many | TRBD1 | TRBJ2-5 | TRBV6-5
TGTGCAAGCAGCCACGTAACGGGACTAGCGGCCTACAATGAGCAGTTCTTC | CASSHVTGLAAYNEQFF | 17 | NA | TRBD2 | TRBJ2-1 | TRBV3-1